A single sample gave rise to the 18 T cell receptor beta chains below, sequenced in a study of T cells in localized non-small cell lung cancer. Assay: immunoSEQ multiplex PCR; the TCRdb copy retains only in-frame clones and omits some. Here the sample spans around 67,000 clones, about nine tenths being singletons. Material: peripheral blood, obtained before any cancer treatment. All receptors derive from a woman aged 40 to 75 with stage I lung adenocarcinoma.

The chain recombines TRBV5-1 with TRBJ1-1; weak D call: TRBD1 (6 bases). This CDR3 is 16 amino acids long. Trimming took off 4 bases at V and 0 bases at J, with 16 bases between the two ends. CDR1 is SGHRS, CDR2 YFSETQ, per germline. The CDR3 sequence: CASSRTANQMNTEAFF. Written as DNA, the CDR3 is TGCGCCAGCAGCCGGACAGCAAACCAAATGAACACTGAAGCTTTCTTT. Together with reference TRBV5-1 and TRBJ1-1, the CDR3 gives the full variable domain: KAGVTQTPRYLIKTRGQQVTLSCSPISGHRSVSWYQQTPGQGLQFLFEYFSETQRNKGNFPGRFSGRQFSNSRSEMNVSTLELGDSALYLCASSRTANQMNTEAFFGQGTRLTVV.

In DNA, the CDR3 is TGCGCCAGCAGCTTGAGTCTAGCGGGAGTTTACGAGCAGTACTTC. It codes for CASSLSLAGVYEQYF. The chain links TRBV5-1 to TRBJ2-7, with 10 bases fitting TRBD2. The junction had 5 bases not matched to a gene; V was cut back by 1 base and J by 4 bases. Germline V gives CDR1 SGHRS, CDR2 YFSETQ. CDR3 length: 15 amino acids.

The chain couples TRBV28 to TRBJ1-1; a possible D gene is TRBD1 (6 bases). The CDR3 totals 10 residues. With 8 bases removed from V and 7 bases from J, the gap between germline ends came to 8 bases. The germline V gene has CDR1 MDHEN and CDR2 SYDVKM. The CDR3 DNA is TGTGCCAGCCGACAGGATGAAGCTTTCTTT. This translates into CASRQDEAFF. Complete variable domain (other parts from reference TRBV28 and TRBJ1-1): DVKVTQSSRYLVKRTGEKVFLECVQDMDHENMFWYRQDPGLGLRLIYFSYDVKMKEKGDIPEGYSVSREKKERFSLILESASTNQTSMYLCASRQDEAFFGQGTRLTVV.

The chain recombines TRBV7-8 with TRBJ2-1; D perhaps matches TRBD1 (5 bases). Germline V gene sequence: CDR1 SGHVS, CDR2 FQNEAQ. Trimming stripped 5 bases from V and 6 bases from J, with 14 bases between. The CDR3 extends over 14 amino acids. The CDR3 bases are TGTGCCAGCAGCCTGGGGCCAGCCTCCAATGAGCAGTTCTTC. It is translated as CASSLGPASNEQFF.

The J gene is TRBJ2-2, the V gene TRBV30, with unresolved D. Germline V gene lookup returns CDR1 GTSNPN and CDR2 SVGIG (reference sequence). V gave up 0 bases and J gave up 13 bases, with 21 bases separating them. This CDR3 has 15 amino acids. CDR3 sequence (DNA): TGTGCCTGGAGTGTGGGCAGGTCTATGGCCCCAGGGCTGTTTTTT. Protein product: CAWSVGRSMAPGLFF. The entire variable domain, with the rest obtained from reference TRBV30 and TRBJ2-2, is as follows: SQTIHQWPATLVQPVGSPLSLECTVEGTSNPNLYWYRQAAGRGLQLLFYSVGIGQISSEVPQNLSASRPQDRQFILSSKKLLLSDSGFYLCAWSVGRSMAPGLFFGEGSRLTVL.

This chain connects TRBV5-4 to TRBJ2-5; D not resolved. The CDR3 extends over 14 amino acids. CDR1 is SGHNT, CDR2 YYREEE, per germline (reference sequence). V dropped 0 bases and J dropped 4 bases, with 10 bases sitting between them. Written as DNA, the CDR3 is TGTGCCAGCAGCTTGGAGGGCCGAGGAGAGACCCAGTACTTC. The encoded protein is CASSLEGRGETQYF.

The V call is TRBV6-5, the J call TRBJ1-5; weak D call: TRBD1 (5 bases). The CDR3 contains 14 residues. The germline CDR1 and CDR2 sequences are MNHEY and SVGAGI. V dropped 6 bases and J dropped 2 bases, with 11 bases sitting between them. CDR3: CASSPGEGNQPQHF. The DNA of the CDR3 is TGTGCCAGCAGCCCGGGGGAGGGCAATCAGCCCCAGCATTTT.

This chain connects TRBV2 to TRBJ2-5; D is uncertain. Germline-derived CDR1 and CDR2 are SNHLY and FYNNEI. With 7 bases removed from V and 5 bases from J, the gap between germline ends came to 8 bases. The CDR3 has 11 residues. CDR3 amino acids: CASTPVETQYF. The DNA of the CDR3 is TGTGCCAGCACCCCAGTGGAGACCCAGTACTTC.

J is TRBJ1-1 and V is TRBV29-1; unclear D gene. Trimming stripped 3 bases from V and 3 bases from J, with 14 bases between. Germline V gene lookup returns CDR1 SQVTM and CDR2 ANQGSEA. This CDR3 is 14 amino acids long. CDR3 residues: CSVDEGSEDTEAFF. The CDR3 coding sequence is TGCAGCGTTGATGAAGGGTCAGAGGACACTGAAGCTTTCTTT. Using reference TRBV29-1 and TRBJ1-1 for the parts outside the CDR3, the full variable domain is SAVISQKPSRDICQRGTSLTIQCQVDSQVTMMFWYRQQPGQSLTLIATANQGSEATYESGFVIDKFPISRPNLTFSTLTVSNMSPEDSSIYLCSVDEGSEDTEAFFGQGTRLTVV.

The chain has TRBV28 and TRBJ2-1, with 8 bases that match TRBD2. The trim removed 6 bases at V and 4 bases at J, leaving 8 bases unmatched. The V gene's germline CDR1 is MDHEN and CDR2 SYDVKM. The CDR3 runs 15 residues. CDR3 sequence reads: CASSTGGARYNEQFF. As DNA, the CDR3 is TGTGCCAGCAGCACCGGGGGGGCGAGGTACAATGAGCAGTTCTTC.

The DNA of the CDR3 is TGCAGCGTCGACCGGGGGGCTAGCGGGGTGAATGAGCAGTTCTTC. Translation: CSVDRGASGVNEQFF. The J gene is TRBJ2-1, the V gene TRBV29-1, with 9 bases matching TRBD2. This CDR3 comprises 15 residues. Germline values: CDR1 SQVTM, CDR2 ANQGSEA. The junction had 13 bases not matched to a gene; V was cut back by 6 bases and J by 7 bases.

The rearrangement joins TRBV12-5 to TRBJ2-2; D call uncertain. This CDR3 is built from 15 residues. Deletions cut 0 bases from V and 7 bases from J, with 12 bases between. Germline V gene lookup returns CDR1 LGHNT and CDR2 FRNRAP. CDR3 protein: CASGLVKLEDGELFF. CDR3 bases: TGTGCTAGTGGTTTGGTAAAGCTTGAGGACGGGGAGCTGTTTTTT.

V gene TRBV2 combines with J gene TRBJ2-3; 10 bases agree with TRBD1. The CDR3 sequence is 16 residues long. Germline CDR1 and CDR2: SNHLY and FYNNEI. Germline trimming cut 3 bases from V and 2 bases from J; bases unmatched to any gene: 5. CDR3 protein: CASSDLGQGLTDTQYF. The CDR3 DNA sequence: TGTGCCAGCAGTGATTTGGGACAGGGGCTCACAGATACGCAGTATTTT.

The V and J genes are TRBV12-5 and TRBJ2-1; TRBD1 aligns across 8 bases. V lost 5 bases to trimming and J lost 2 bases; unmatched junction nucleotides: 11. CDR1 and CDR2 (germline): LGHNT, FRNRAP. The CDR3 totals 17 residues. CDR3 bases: TGTGCTAGTGGTACCACGGCCGGGACAGGCACCTACAATGAGCAGTTCTTC. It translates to CASGTTAGTGTYNEQFF.

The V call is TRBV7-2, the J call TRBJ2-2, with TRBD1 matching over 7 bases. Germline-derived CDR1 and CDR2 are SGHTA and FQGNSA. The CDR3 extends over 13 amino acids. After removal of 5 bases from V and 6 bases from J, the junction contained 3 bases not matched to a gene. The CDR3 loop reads CASSRGRSGELFF. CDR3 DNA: TGTGCCAGCAGCAGGGGGCGCTCCGGGGAGCTGTTTTTT.

CDR3 sequence reads: CASSLNSARKETQYF. CDR3 nucleotides: TGTGCCAGCAGCTTAAATTCTGCGCGAAAAGAGACCCAGTACTTC. The J gene is TRBJ2-5, the V gene TRBV7-9; D unclear. The CDR3 has 15 residues. Germline CDR1 reads SEHNR; CDR2 reads FQNEAQ (reference sequence). Trimming stripped 2 bases from V and 3 bases from J, with 13 bases between.

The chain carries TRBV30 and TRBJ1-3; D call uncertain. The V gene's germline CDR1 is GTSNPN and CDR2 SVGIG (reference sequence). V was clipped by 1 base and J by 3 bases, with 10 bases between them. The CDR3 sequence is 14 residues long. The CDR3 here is CAWSGGGVGNTIYF. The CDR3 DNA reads TGTGCCTGGAGTGGAGGCGGGGTTGGAAACACCATATATTTT. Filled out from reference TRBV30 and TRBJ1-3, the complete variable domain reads SQTIHQWPATLVQPVGSPLSLECTVEGTSNPNLYWYRQAAGRGLQLLFYSVGIGQISSEVPQNLSASRPQDRQFILSSKKLLLSDSGFYLCAWSGGGVGNTIYFGEGSWLTVV.

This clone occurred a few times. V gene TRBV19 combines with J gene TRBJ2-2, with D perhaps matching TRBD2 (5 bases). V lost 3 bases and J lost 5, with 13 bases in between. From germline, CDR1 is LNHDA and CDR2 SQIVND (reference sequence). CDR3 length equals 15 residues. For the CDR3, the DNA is TGTGCCAGTAGTATGGGTCTTGCGGGTACCGGGGAGCTGTTTTTT. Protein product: CASSMGLAGTGELFF. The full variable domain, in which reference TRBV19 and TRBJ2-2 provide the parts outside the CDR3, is DGGITQSPKYLFRKEGQNVTLSCEQNLNHDAMYWYRQDPGQGLRLIYYSQIVNDFQKGDIAEGYSVSREKKESFPLTVTSAQKNPTAFYLCASSMGLAGTGELFFGEGSRLTVL.